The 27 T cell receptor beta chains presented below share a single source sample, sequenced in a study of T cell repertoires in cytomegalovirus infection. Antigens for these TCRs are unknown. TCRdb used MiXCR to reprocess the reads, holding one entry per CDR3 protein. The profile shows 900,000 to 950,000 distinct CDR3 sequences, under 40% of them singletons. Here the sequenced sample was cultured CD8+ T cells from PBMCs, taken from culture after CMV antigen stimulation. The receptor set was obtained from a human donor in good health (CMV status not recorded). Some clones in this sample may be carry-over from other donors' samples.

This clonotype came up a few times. The CDR3 DNA sequence: TGCGCCAGCAGCCAAGAGGGGGACCTTGAAGCTTTCTTT. Translation: CASSQEGDLEAFF. The chain employs TRBV4-1 and TRBJ1-1; D perhaps matches TRBD1 (5 bases). Germline V gene lookup returns CDR1 MGHRA and CDR2 YSYEKL. V was cut by 0 bases and J by 7 bases, with 9 bases left in between. The CDR3 consists of 13 residues.

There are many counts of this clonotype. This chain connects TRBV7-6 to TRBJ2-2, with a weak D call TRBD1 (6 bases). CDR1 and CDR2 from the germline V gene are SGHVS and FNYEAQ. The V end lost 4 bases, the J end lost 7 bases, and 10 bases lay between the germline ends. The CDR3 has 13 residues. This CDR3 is CASSSGHSGELFF. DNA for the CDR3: TGTGCCAGCAGCTCGGGACACAGCGGGGAGCTGTTTTTT. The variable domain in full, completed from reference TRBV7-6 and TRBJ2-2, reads GAGVSQSPRYKVTKRGQDVALRCDPISGHVSLYWYRQALGQGPEFLTYFNYEAQQDKSGLPNDRFSAERPEGSISTLTIQRTEQRDSAMYRCASSSGHSGELFFGEGSRLTVL.

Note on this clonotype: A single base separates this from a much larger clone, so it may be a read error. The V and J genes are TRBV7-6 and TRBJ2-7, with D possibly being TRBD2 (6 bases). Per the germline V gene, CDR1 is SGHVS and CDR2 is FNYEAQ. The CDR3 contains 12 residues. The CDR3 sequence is CASSLNWREQCF. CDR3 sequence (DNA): TGTGCCAGCAGCCTAAATTGGAGGGAGCAGTGCTTC.

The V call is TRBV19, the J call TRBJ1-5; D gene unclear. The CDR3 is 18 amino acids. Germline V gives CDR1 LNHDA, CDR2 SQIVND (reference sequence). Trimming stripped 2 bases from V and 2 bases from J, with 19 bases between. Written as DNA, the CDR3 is TGTGCCAGTAGTATACCCCGGATGGGAAGGGTAGGCAATCAGCCCCAGCATTTT. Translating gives CASSIPRMGRVGNQPQHF.

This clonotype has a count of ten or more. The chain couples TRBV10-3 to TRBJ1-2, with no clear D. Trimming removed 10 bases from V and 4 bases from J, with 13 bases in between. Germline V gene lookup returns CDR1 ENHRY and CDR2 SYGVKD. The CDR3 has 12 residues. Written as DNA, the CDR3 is TGTGCCACCGAATCAGACTCCTATGGCTACACCTTC. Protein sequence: CATESDSYGYTF.

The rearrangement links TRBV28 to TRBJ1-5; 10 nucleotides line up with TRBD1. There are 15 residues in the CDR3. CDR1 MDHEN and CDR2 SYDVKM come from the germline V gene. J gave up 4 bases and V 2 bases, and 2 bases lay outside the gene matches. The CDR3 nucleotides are TGTGCCAGCAGTTTAAGACAGGGGGCGAATCAGCCCCAGCATTTT. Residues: CASSLRQGANQPQHF.

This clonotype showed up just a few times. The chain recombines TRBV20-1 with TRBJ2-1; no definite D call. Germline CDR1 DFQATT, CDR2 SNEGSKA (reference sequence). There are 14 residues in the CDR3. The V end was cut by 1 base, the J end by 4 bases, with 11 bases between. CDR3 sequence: CSARVDSMYNEQFF. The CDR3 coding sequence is TGCAGTGCTAGAGTAGACTCAATGTACAATGAGCAGTTCTTC.

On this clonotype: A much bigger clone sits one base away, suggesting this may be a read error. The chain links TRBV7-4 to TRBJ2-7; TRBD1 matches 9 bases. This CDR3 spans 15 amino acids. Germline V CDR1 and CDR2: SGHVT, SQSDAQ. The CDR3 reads CTSSTTGTGTYEQYV. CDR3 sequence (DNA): TGTACCAGCAGCACCACCGGGACAGGGACCTACGAGCAGTACGTC.

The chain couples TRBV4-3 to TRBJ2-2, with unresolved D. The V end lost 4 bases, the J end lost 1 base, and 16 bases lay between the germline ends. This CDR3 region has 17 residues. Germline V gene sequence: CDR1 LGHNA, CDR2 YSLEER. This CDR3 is CASSLPTGVKNTGELFF. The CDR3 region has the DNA TGCGCCAGCAGCCTTCCGACGGGTGTCAAGAACACCGGGGAGCTGTTTTTT.

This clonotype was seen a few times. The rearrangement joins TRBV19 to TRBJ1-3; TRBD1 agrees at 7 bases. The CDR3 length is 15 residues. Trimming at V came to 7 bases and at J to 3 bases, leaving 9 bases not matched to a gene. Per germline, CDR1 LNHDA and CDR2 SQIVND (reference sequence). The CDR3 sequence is CASTNSDRDGNTIYF. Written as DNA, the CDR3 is TGTGCCAGTACTAACTCCGACAGGGATGGAAACACCATATATTTT.

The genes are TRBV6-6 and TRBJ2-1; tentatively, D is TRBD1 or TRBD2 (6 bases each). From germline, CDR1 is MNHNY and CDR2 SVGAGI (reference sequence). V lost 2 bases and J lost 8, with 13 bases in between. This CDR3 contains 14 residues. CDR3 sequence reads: CASSYLLGGDEQFF. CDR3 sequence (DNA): TGTGCCAGCAGTTACCTTTTGGGGGGCGATGAGCAGTTCTTC.

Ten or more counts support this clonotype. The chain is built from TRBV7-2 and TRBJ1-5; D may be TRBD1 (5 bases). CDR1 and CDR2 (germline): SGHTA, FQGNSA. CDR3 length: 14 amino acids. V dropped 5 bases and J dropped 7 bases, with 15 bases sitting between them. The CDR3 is CASSLGGVRQPQHF. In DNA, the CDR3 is TGTGCCAGCAGCCTCGGAGGGGTTAGGCAGCCCCAGCATTTT.

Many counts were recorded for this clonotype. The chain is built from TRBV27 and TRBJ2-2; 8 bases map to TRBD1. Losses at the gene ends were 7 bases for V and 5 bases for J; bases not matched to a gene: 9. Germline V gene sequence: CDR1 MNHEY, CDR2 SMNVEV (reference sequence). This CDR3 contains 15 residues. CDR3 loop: CASTLGGQGTGELFF. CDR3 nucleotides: TGTGCCAGCACCCTAGGTGGACAGGGTACCGGGGAGCTGTTTTTT.

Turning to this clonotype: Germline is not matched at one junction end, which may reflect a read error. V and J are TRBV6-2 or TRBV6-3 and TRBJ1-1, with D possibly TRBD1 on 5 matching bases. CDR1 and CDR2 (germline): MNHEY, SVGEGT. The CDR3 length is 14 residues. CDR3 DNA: TGTGCCAACACAAGACAGCAAATGAACGCTGAAGCTTTCTTT. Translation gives CANTRQQMNAEAFF.

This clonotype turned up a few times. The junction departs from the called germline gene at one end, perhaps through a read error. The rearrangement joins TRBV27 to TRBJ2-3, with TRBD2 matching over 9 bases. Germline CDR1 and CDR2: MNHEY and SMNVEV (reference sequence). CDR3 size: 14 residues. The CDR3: CASSLGLAPDTQYF. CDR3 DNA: TGCGCCAGCAGCCTGGGACTAGCTCCCGATACGCAGTATTTT.

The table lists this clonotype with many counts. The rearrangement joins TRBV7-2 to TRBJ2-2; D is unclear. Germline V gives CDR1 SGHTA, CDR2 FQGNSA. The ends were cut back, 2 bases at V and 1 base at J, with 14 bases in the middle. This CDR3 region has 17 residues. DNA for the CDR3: TGTGCCAGCAGCTTACTAAACGTCGCATTGAACACCGGGGAGCTGTTTTTT. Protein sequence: CASSLLNVALNTGELFF.

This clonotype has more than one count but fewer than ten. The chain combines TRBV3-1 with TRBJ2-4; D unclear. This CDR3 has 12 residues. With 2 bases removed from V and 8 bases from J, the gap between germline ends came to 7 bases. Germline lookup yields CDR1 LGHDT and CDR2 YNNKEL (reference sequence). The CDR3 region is CASSQLADIQYF. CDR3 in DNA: TGTGCCAGCAGCCAATTGGCGGACATTCAGTACTTC. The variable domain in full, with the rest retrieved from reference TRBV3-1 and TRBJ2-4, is DTAVSQTPKYLVTQMGNDKSIKCEQNLGHDTMYWYKQDSKKFLKIMFSYNNKELIINETVPNRFSPKSPDKAHLNLHINSLELGDSAVYFCASSQLADIQYFGAGTRLSVL.

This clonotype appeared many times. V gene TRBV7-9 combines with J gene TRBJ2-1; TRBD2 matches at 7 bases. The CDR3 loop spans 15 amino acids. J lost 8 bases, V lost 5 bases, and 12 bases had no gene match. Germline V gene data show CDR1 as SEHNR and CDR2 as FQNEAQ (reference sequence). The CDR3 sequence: CASSVWGGLEDEQFF. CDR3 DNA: TGTGCCAGCAGCGTTTGGGGGGGGTTGGAGGATGAGCAGTTCTTC.

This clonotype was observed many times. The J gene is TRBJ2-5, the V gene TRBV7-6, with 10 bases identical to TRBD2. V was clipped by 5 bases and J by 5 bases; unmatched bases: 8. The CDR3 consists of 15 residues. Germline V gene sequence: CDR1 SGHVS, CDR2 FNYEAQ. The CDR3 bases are TGTGCCAGCAGCCAACTGGCTAGCGGGGGTGAGACCCAGTACTTC. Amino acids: CASSQLASGGETQYF.

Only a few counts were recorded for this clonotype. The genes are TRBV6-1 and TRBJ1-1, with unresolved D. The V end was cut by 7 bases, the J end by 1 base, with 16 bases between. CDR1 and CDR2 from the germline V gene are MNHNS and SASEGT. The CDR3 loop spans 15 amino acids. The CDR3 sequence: CASTITGPKNTEAFF. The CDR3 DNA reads TGTGCCAGCACGATAACCGGGCCCAAGAACACTGAAGCTTTCTTT.

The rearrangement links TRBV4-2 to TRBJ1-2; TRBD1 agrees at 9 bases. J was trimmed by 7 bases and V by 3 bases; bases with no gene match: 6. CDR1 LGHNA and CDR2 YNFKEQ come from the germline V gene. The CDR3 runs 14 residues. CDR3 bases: TGTGCCAGCAGCCAGCCTCCGGACAGGGGTGGCTACACCTTC. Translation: CASSQPPDRGGYTF.

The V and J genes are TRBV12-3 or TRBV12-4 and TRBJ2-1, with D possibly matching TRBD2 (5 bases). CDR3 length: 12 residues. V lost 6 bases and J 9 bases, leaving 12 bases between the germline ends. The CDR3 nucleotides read TGTGCCAGCAGCTATACTAGATTTGAGCAGTTCTTC. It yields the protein CASSYTRFEQFF.

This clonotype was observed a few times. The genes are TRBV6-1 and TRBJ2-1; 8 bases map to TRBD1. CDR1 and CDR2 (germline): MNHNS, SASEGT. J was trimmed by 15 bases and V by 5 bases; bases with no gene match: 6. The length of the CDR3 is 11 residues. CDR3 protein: CASSSRDRRFF. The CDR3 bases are TGTGCCAGCAGTAGCCGGGACAGGCGGTTCTTC.

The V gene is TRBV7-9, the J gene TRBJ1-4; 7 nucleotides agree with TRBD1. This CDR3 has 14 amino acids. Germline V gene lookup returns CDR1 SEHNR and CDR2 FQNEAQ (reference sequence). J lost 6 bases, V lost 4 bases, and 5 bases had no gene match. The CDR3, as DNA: TGTGCCAGCAGCTACGAGGGGGCCCATGAAAAACTGTTTTTT. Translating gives CASSYEGAHEKLFF.

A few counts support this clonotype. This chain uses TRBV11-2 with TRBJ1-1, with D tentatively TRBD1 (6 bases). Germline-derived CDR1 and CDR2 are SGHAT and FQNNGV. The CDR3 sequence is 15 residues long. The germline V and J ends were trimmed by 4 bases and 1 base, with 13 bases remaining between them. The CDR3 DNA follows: TGTGCCAGCAGCTCGGGGGGGGGACAGAACACTGAAGCTTTCTTT. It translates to CASSSGGGQNTEAFF.

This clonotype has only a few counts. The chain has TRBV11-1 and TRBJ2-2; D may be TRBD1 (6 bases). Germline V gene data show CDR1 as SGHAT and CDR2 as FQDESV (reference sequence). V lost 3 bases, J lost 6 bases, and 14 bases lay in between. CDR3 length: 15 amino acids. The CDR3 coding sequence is TGTGCCAGCAGCTTGGGACAAACCGCCCCCGGGGAGCTGTTTTTT. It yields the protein CASSLGQTAPGELFF.

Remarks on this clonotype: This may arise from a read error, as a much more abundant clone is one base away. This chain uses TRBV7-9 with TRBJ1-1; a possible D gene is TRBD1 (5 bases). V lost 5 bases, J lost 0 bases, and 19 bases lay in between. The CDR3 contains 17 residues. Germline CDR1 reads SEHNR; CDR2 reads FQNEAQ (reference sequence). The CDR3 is CASSPPLGRGMNTEAFF. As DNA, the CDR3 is TGTGCCAGCAGCCCCCCGCTAGGACGGGGCATGAACACTGAAGCTTTCTTT.